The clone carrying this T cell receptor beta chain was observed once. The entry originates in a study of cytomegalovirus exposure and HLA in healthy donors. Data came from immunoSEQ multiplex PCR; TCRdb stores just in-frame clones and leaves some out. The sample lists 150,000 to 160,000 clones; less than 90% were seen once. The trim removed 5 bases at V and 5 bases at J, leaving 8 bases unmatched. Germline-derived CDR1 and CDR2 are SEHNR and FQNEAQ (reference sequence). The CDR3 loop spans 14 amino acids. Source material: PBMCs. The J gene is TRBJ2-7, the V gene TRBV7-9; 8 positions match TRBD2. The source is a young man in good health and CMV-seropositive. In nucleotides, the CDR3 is TGTGCCAGCAGCGTGCAGCGGGGGCTCGACGAGCAGTACTTC. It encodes CASSVQRGLDEQYF.